This TCR beta chain was sequenced for a study of T cell repertoires in cytomegalovirus infection. Across the whole study: Based on public TCR beta signatures, there were indications of CMV infection and of a matching HLA type.

Notes on the study in general: Carriers of CMV and the relevant HLA type were discriminated by public TCR beta frequency. HLA-C-restricted CMV clonotypes gave the most frequent clonotype in two of eight donors.

Via MiXCR, TCRdb re-called the reads, giving one row per CDR3 protein. The top ten clones hold about two fifths of a sample with 100,000 or so distinct CDR3 sequences, more than 20% of them seen once. This clonotype has at least ten counts. The antigen is not known. The source is a human donor in good health (CMV status not recorded). Some clones in this sample may be carry-over from other donors' samples. The sample consisted of CD8+ T cells from PBMCs.

The CDR3: CASSSGQGTTDTQYF. In DNA form, the CDR3 reads TGTGCCAGCAGCTCAGGACAGGGGACCACAGATACGCAGTATTTT. The chain recombines TRBV7-6 with TRBJ2-3; 9 bases align to TRBD1. This CDR3 region has 15 residues. Unmatched junction bases numbered 4, after V lost 4 bases and J lost 2 bases. Germline CDR1 is SGHVS and CDR2 is FNYEAQ.